This T cell receptor beta chain originates from a study of liver allograft versus peripheral blood T cells. Study-level background: Transplanted-liver T cell receptor repertoires were compared with recipients' peripheral blood repertoires.

Via MiXCR, TCRdb re-called the reads, giving one row per CDR3 protein. The data hold 6,000 or so distinct CDR3 sequences, with about a sixth observed a single time. Findings and caveats of the study: The authors reported that T cell receptor repertoires inside liver allografts differed from those in peripheral blood.

The CDR3 is 11 amino acids. CDR1 is SGHAT and CDR2 is FQDESV in the germline V gene (reference sequence). V was trimmed by 3 bases and J by 6 bases, leaving 3 bases between them. For this clonotype: The antigen is not known.

This receptor was taken from a human patient who had a liver transplant. Some T cells here may be from the graft donor. This chain uses TRBV11-1 with TRBJ2-1; no reliable D call. The DNA for the CDR3 is TGTGCCAGCAGCTTTTCCAATGAGCAGTTCTTC. Amino acids: CASSFSNEQFF.